These 23 T cell receptor beta chains were sequenced from one sample in a study of T-cell reconstitution after alpha-beta-depleted transplantation in children. As it was prepared, the TCRbeta library received unique molecular identifiers. TCRdb re-derived calls from the PCR reads in MiXCR, one entry per CDR3 protein. The sample has roughly 90,000 distinct CDR3 sequences, about 12% seen once. The sequenced sample was PBMCs from the stem cell graft donor, obtained from the stem cell graft. The receptor source for this set is a human donor who donated a stem cell graft to a child with inherited bone marrow failure.

The chain couples TRBV2 to TRBJ2-7; 10 positions match TRBD1. Germline V gives CDR1 SNHLY, CDR2 FYNNEI. CDR3 length: 16 amino acids. V shed 6 bases, J shed 4 bases, and the junction held 12 bases outside the gene matches. CDR3 in amino acids: CASRGSRDRGMYEQYF. The DNA for the CDR3 is TGTGCCAGCAGGGGATCCCGGGACAGGGGAATGTACGAGCAGTACTTC.

This chain connects TRBV11-2 to TRBJ2-7, with 9 bases identical to TRBD1. Looked up from germline, CDR1 is SGHAT and CDR2 is FQNNGV. This CDR3 comprises 14 residues. Losses at the gene ends were 5 bases for V and 6 bases for J; bases not matched to a gene: 8. Here the CDR3 DNA reads TGTGCCAGCAGCCCCGGGACAGGGTTTACCGAGCAGTACTTC. This gives the protein CASSPGTGFTEQYF. The full variable domain, rest sourced from reference TRBV11-2 and TRBJ2-7, is EAGVAQSPRYKIIEKRQSVAFWCNPISGHATLYWYQQILGQGPKLLIQFQNNGVVDDSQLPKDRFSAERLKGVDSTLKIQPAKLEDSAVYLCASSPGTGFTEQYFGPGTRLTVT.

This chain joins TRBV7-9 and TRBJ1-2, with no clear D. The germline CDR1 and CDR2 sequences are SEHNR and FQNEAQ (reference sequence). The CDR3 loop spans 12 amino acids. Deletions cut 2 bases from V and 6 bases from J, with 7 bases between. The CDR3 loop is CASSLNGDGYTF. CDR3 nucleotide sequence: TGTGCCAGCAGCTTAAACGGGGATGGCTACACCTTC.

This clonotype has ten or more counts. The V call is TRBV2, the J call TRBJ2-3; the D is unclear. The V and J ends lost 5 bases and 5 bases respectively, with 14 bases between them. The length of the CDR3 is 14 residues. Germline V gives CDR1 SNHLY, CDR2 FYNNEI. The CDR3 here is CASSRTADLDTQYF. The CDR3 DNA reads TGTGCCAGCAGTCGGACGGCTGACTTAGATACGCAGTATTTT. Filled out from reference TRBV2 and TRBJ2-3, the complete variable domain reads EPEVTQTPSHQVTQMGQEVILRCVPISNHLYFYWYRQILGQKVEFLVSFYNNEISEKSEIFDDQFSVERPDGSNFTLKIRSTKLEDSAMYFCASSRTADLDTQYFGPGTRLTVL.

This clonotype appeared many times. The V and J genes are TRBV3-1 and TRBJ2-5, with D perhaps TRBD1 (6 bases). In germline, CDR1 is LGHDT, CDR2 YNNKEL (reference sequence). This CDR3 spans 13 amino acids. Trimming removed 3 bases from V and 4 bases from J, with 9 bases in between. CDR3 sequence (DNA): TGTGCCAGCAGCCACCTAGGGGGAGAGACCCAGTACTTC. This gives the protein CASSHLGGETQYF.

There are many counts of this clonotype. This chain joins TRBV2 and TRBJ2-1; D is possibly TRBD1 or TRBD2 (5 bases each). CDR1 SNHLY and CDR2 FYNNEI come from the germline V gene. The V and J ends lost 7 bases and 4 bases respectively, with 11 bases between them. This CDR3 spans 13 amino acids. The CDR3 reads CASTWDVYNEQFF. The CDR3 nucleotides read TGTGCCAGCACTTGGGACGTATACAATGAGCAGTTCTTC.

This clonotype was seen ten or more times. The CDR3 sequence is CASSLRGTGPEGGYTF. CDR3 in DNA: TGTGCCAGCAGCTTAAGAGGGACAGGGCCTGAGGGTGGCTACACCTTC. The chain uses TRBV7-2 and TRBJ1-2, with 9 bases identical to TRBD1. The germline V gene encodes CDR1 SGHTA and CDR2 FQGNSA. The ends lost 2 bases at V and 7 bases at J; junction bases unmatched: 11. CDR3 length: 16 amino acids. The entire variable domain, with the rest obtained from reference TRBV7-2 and TRBJ1-2, is as follows: GAGVSQSPSNKVTEKGKDVELRCDPISGHTALYWYRQSLGQGLEFLIYFQGNSAPDKSGLPSDRFSAERTGGSVSTLTIQRTQQEDSAVYLCASSLRGTGPEGGYTFGSGTRLTVV.

This clonotype has a count of ten or more. This chain's CDR3 is CASSSSGGLAGEQFF. CDR3 sequence (DNA): TGTGCCAGCAGCTCGTCCGGGGGCCTGGCGGGGGAGCAGTTCTTC. The chain joins TRBV7-3 to TRBJ2-1; D could derive from TRBD1 or TRBD2 (6 bases each). The germline V and J ends were trimmed by 4 bases and 10 bases, with 20 bases remaining between them. Germline V gene lookup returns CDR1 SGHTA and CDR2 FQGTGA. The CDR3 spans 15 residues.

The chain employs TRBV5-1 and TRBJ2-6; D possibly corresponds to TRBD2 (6 bases). The CDR3 loop spans 15 amino acids. Trimming removed 3 bases at V and 0 bases at J, with 7 bases between. Germline loops: CDR1 SGHRS, CDR2 YFSETQ. The CDR3 nucleotides read TGCGCCAGCAGCTCCGGGGGCTCTGGGGCCAACGTCCTGACTTTC. This gives the protein CASSSGGSGANVLTF.

The chain uses TRBV5-1 and TRBJ1-1; D gene uncertain. Trimming cost V 3 bases and J 0 bases, with 9 bases left between them. CDR3 length equals 14 residues. Germline CDR1 SGHRS, CDR2 YFSETQ. CDR3 coding DNA: TGCGCCAGCAGCTCCGCAGGAATGAACACTGAAGCTTTCTTT. Its protein is CASSSAGMNTEAFF.

The J gene is TRBJ2-2, the V gene TRBV4-3; D perhaps matches TRBD2 (6 bases). The V end was cut by 0 bases, the J end by 4 bases, with 15 bases between. The CDR3 consists of 17 residues. Germline V gives CDR1 LGHNA, CDR2 YSLEER. The CDR3 spells CASSQEGWEEGTGELFF. CDR3 nucleotides: TGCGCCAGCAGCCAAGAAGGTTGGGAGGAGGGCACCGGGGAGCTGTTTTTT.

The chain has TRBV30 and TRBJ2-7; D is perhaps TRBD1 or TRBD2 (5 bases each). Germline lookup yields CDR1 GTSNPN and CDR2 SVGIG (reference sequence). This CDR3 is built from 12 residues. V lost 2 bases and J lost 5, with 10 bases in between. CDR3: CAWSRDLNEQYF. In DNA form, the CDR3 reads TGTGCCTGGAGTCGGGACCTCAACGAGCAGTACTTC. The complete variable domain, with remaining parts taken from reference TRBV30 and TRBJ2-7, reads SQTIHQWPATLVQPVGSPLSLECTVEGTSNPNLYWYRQAAGRGLQLLFYSVGIGQISSEVPQNLSASRPQDRQFILSSKKLLLSDSGFYLCAWSRDLNEQYFGPGTRLTVT.

This clonotype was seen ten or more times. The chain links TRBV5-5 to TRBJ2-2; the D gene is possibly TRBD2 (5 bases). Germline CDR1 is SGHKS and CDR2 is YYEKEE (reference sequence). CDR3 length: 16 residues. Trimming removed 1 base from V and 6 bases from J, with 16 bases in between. CDR3 protein: CASSLNPGGSAGELFF. Here the CDR3 DNA reads TGTGCCAGCAGCTTGAATCCAGGAGGATCGGCCGGGGAGCTGTTTTTT.

This clonotype was counted at least ten times. The chain joins TRBV20-1 to TRBJ2-7; D ambiguous. V was pared by 6 bases and J by 1 base, with 13 bases between. The CDR3 contains 13 residues. The germline gives CDR1 DFQATT, CDR2 SNEGSKA (reference sequence). For the CDR3, the DNA is TGCAGTGCCCCCTTTATGATATCCTACGAGCAGTACTTC. Translating gives CSAPFMISYEQYF.

The sample holds many counts of this clonotype. The conserved closing phenylalanine or tryptophan is absent in this CDR3, likely reflecting a read error. This chain uses TRBV18 with TRBJ2-2; weak D call: TRBD2 (7 bases). V was pared by 4 bases and J by 2 bases, with 14 bases between. Germline CDR1 KGHSH, CDR2 LQKENI. The CDR3 is 16 amino acids. The CDR3 protein is CASSQAGALNTGELFS. CDR3 coding DNA: TGTGCCAGCTCACAGGCGGGGGCCCTTAACACCGGGGAGCTGTTTTCT.

This clonotype was seen ten or more times. The genes are TRBV5-1 and TRBJ2-5; D not certain. CDR3 length equals 14 residues. CDR1 is SGHRS, CDR2 YFSETQ, per germline. V gave up 1 base and J gave up 1 base, with 8 bases separating them. In DNA form, the CDR3 reads TGCGCCAGCAGCTTGCCTAGTTCCCAAGAGACCCAGTACTTC. This gives the protein CASSLPSSQETQYF.

This clonotype was observed many times. The V call is TRBV7-8, the J call TRBJ1-4, with D hard to call. This CDR3 has 14 amino acids. The V end lost 5 bases, the J end lost 5 bases, and 12 bases lay between the germline ends. Per the germline V gene, CDR1 is SGHVS and CDR2 is FQNEAQ. The CDR3 coding sequence is TGTGCCAGCAGCGTCAGGACGGGAAATGAAAAACTGTTTTTT. It specifies CASSVRTGNEKLFF.

This clonotype appeared many times. This sequence joins TRBV7-8 and TRBJ2-7; D unclear. Germline CDR1 and CDR2: SGHVS and FQNEAQ. Trimming pared 3 bases from V and 1 base from J, leaving 7 bases between. The CDR3 covers 13 residues. CDR3 residues: CASSFLGSYEQYF. CDR3 coding DNA: TGTGCCAGCAGCTTTCTAGGGTCCTACGAGCAGTACTTC.

This clonotype was picked up a small number of times. V usage is TRBV6-2 or TRBV6-3 and J usage is TRBJ2-1; D assignment may be TRBD1 or TRBD2 (5 bases each). This CDR3 is 16 amino acids long. CDR1 and CDR2 from the germline V gene are MNHEY and SVGEGT. V lost 6 bases and J lost 1, with 16 bases in between. CDR3 sequence (DNA): TGTGCCAGCAGATCCTCCGGGACCAGATCCTACAATGAGCAGTTCTTC. Protein sequence: CASRSSGTRSYNEQFF.

The V and J genes are TRBV2 and TRBJ1-1; TRBD1 might be the D (6 bases). Trimming left V 4 bases short and J 0 bases short, with 18 bases between. The length of the CDR3 is 17 residues. Germline CDR1 SNHLY, CDR2 FYNNEI. The CDR3 loop is CASSGPEGKGVNTEAFF. CDR3 in DNA: TGTGCCAGCAGTGGGCCGGAGGGGAAGGGGGTGAACACTGAAGCTTTCTTT. Combining the CDR3 with reference TRBV2 and TRBJ1-1 gives the whole variable domain EPEVTQTPSHQVTQMGQEVILRCVPISNHLYFYWYRQILGQKVEFLVSFYNNEISEKSEIFDDQFSVERPDGSNFTLKIRSTKLEDSAMYFCASSGPEGKGVNTEAFFGQGTRLTVV.

This clonotype occurred many times. The chain uses TRBV9 and TRBJ2-7; a possible D gene is TRBD2 (6 bases). The CDR3 sequence is 16 residues long. Germline V CDR1 and CDR2: SGDLS, YYNGEE. Trimming pared 3 bases from V and 1 base from J, leaving 17 bases between. The CDR3 DNA is TGTGCCAGCAGCGCGGGACTTTCCAAGGGATCCTACGAGCAGTACTTC. This sequence encodes CASSAGLSKGSYEQYF.

This clonotype was found a few times. This rearrangement joins TRBV5-6 to TRBJ2-5, with 10 positions matching TRBD1. Germline CDR1 is SGHDT and CDR2 is YYEEEE. This CDR3 region has 18 residues. V trimming: 1 base; J trimming: 5 bases; junction bases outside the gene matches: 14. CDR3 bases: TGTGCCAGCAGCTTGCTGAGGACCGGGACAGGGGCACGGGAGACCCAGTACTTC. The encoded protein is CASSLLRTGTGARETQYF.

In its sample, this clonotype was seen many times. The chain joins TRBV6-6 to TRBJ2-7; possibly TRBD1 for D (5 bases). Per the germline V gene, CDR1 is MNHNY and CDR2 is SVGAGI (reference sequence). V was clipped by 5 bases and J by 6 bases, with 11 bases between them. The CDR3 contains 12 residues. This CDR3 is CASSQRGLEQYF. Written as DNA, the CDR3 is TGTGCCAGCAGTCAAAGGGGCCTCGAGCAGTACTTC.